Given below is one TCR beta chain in context. Its antigen is not identified. This entry belongs to a study of identical twins. Regarding the study as a whole: Fewer insertions marked abundant cord blood beta clonotypes; young adult naive trended weakly, memory not at all. In drawing conclusions, the study used cross-sectional statistical analysis and did not follow the same donors.

TCRdb analysed the 5' RACE reads with MiXCR anew, one entry per CDR3 protein. The sample consists of around 240,000 distinct CDR3 sequences, approximately 7% of them appearing once. There were only healthy Caucasians among the donors. This sample also belongs to another study, concerning yellow fever vaccine responses in identical twins.

This TCR derives from a woman aged 18-29 years in good health. Sequenced sample: memory (CD45RO+) T cells sorted from blood.

CDR3 in amino acids: CASSLNLGNTDTQYF. The CDR3 DNA reads TGTGCCAGCAGCTTAAACTTAGGAAACACAGATACGCAGTATTTT. V and J are TRBV13 and TRBJ2-3; no firm D call. V lost 2 bases, J lost 2 bases, and 11 bases lay in between. This CDR3 spans 15 amino acids. Per germline, CDR1 PRHDT and CDR2 FYEKMQ (reference sequence). The complete variable domain, with remaining parts taken from reference TRBV13 and TRBJ2-3, reads AAGVIQSPRHLIKEKRETATLKCYPIPRHDTVYWYQQGPGQDPQFLISFYEKMQSDKGSIPDRFSAQQFSDYHSELNMSSLELGDSALYFCASSLNLGNTDTQYFGPGTRLTVL.